This TCR beta chain was captured by sequencing in a study of long-term antiretroviral therapy in people with HIV. Runs used v3.0 of the immunoSEQ assay and were done at survey level. The assay was immunoSEQ multiplex PCR, and TCRdb's table has in-frame clones only and misses some. Of approximately 17,000 clones detected, 81% appear once; the ten largest clones hold around 15%. From germline, CDR1 is ENHRY and CDR2 SYGVKD. CDR3 length: 15 amino acids. Trimming took off 6 bases at V and 3 bases at J, with 15 bases between the two ends. The chain carries TRBV10-3 and TRBJ2-1, with D possibly called TRBD1 or TRBD2 (5 bases each). This receptor was obtained from a man younger than 40 with HIV. The sequenced sample was unsorted PBMCs, obtained less than 1.3 years before starting antiretroviral therapy. Written as DNA, the CDR3 is TGTGCCATCAGCAAAACAGGCGAGGGCTACAATGAGCAGTTCTTC. Amino acids: CAISKTGEGYNEQFF.